This TCR beta chain was recorded in a study of blood T cell repertoires in COVID-19. About the research overall: Spain, Italy and the United States supplied samples that represented acute and convalescent COVID-19. The cDNA or gDNA used as material had been derived from T cells, B-cell-depleted T cells, or PBMCs.

The CDR3 is made up of 13 amino acids. V was cut by 5 bases and J by 8 bases, with 12 bases left in between. The germline V gene encodes CDR1 KGHDR and CDR2 SFDVKD. Study processing details: Reference gene primer amplification gave nucleated cell count estimates. Sequencing used immunoSEQ multiplex PCR; TCRdb keeps in-frame clones, though not all of them. The D gene and trimming were derived from the DNA, and the V and J assignments and clone size from that table. The data hold hundreds of thousands of clones, with 80% to 90% observed a single time. This TCR was sampled from a woman older than 75 with acute or convalescent COVID-19. The sequenced sample was peripheral blood. The chain couples TRBV24-1 to TRBJ2-1; D perhaps matches TRBD1 (5 bases). The CDR3 DNA reads as TGTGCCACCAGTGTTTGGGGCGGAGATGAGCAGTTCTTC. Translation: CATSVWGGDEQFF.